This T cell receptor beta chain comes out of a study of T-cell memory formation after mild COVID-19. Background on the study: For the most part, TCR clusters were specific to one donor.

Constant-segment primers served in 5'RACE that generated TCR alpha and TCR beta cDNA libraries bearing sample barcodes and UMIs. TCRdb re-derived calls from the 5' RACE reads in MiXCR, one entry per CDR3 protein. The data show around 320,000 distinct CDR3 sequences, approximately 14% seen once. This clonotype was counted only a few times. CDR3 size: 15 residues. Trimming took 2 bases from V and 8 from J, leaving 15 bases between them. The chain joins TRBV12-3 or TRBV12-4 to TRBJ1-4, with D unclear. What was sequenced was PBMCs or a T cell subset sorted from them (not recorded which). The receptor comes from a man in his late teens or twenties who had mild COVID-19 (a few samples of this study predate the infection). Cell type and time point are not known. This CDR3 is CASSLQVRSSEKLFF. DNA of the CDR3: TGTGCCAGCAGTTTACAAGTCCGGTCCAGCGAAAAACTGTTTTTT.